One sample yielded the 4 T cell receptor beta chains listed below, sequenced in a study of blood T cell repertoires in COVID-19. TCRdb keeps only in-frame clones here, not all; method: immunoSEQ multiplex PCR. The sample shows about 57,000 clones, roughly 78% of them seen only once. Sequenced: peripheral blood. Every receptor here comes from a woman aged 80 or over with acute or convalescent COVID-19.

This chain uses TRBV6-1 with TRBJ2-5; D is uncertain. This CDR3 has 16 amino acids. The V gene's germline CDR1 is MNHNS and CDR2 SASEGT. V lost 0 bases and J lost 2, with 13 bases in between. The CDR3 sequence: CASSEAPGSVQETQYF. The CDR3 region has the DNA TGTGCCAGCAGTGAAGCTCCCGGGTCCGTACAAGAGACCCAGTACTTC.

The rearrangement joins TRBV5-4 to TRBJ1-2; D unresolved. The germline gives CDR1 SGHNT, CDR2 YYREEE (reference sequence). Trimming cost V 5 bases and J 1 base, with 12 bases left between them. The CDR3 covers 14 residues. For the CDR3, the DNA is TGTGCCAGCAGGGCGGATCCGGTTAACTATGGCTACACCTTC. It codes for CASRADPVNYGYTF.

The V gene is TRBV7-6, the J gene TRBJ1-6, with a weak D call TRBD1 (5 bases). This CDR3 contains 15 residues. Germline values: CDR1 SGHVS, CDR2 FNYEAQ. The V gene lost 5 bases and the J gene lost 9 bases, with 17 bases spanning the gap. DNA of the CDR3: TGTGCCAGCAGCCAATCGGGGGAGGGACCTTCACCCCTCCACTTT. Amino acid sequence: CASSQSGEGPSPLHF.

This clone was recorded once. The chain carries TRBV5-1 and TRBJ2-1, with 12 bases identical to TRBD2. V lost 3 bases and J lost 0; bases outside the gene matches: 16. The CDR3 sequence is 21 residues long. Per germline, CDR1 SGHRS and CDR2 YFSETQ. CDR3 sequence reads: CASSSDTTSGGLRSSYNEQFF. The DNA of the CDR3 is TGCGCCAGCAGCTCCGATACGACTAGCGGGGGCCTCAGGAGCTCCTACAATGAGCAGTTCTTC.